The 28 T cell receptor beta chains below all came from one sample that was sequenced in a study of blood T cell repertoires in COVID-19. Generated by immunoSEQ multiplex PCR, the TCRdb table keeps only in-frame clones and is missing some. The sample contains about 140,000 clones, 84% of which appear only once. Sequencing was performed on peripheral blood. The receptors derive from a human donor in a cohort sampled during active COVID-19.

The rearrangement links TRBV10-1 to TRBJ1-2; D gene ambiguous. V lost 3 bases, J lost 4 bases, and 12 bases lay in between. The CDR3 length is 14 residues. CDR1 is WNHNN, CDR2 SYGVQD, per germline (reference sequence). DNA of the CDR3: TGCGCCAGCAGTGATAATGGCCCCCTCTATGGCTACACCTTC. Its translation: CASSDNGPLYGYTF.

The gene calls are TRBV5-1 and TRBJ2-5; D gene unclear. Per germline, CDR1 SGHRS and CDR2 YFSETQ. The V end was cut by 0 bases, the J end by 6 bases, with 12 bases between. The CDR3 totals 14 residues. The CDR3 coding sequence is TGCGCCAGCAGCTTGGGTCCCCCTGGGCAGACCCAGTACTTC. Encoded protein: CASSLGPPGQTQYF.

The chain's CDR3 is CASSEQASGAETQYF. CDR3 nucleotide sequence: TGTGCCAGCAGTGAGCAGGCTAGCGGGGCGGAGACCCAGTACTTC. The genes are TRBV2 and TRBJ2-5, with 9 bases identical to TRBD2. CDR1 and CDR2 from the germline V gene are SNHLY and FYNNEI. The V segment lost 3 bases and the J segment 5 bases; nucleotides outside the gene matches: 7. CDR3 length: 15 amino acids.

This clone was seen just once. The rearrangement joins TRBV19 to TRBJ2-1, with 10 bases aligning to TRBD1. CDR3 length: 16 amino acids. The J segment lost 3 bases and the V segment lost 5 bases, leaving 7 bases of the junction unmatched. The germline V gene encodes CDR1 LNHDA and CDR2 SQIVND (reference sequence). CDR3 sequence: CASSRSTGGSYNEQFF. CDR3 DNA: TGTGCCAGTAGTCGTTCGACAGGGGGCAGCTACAATGAGCAGTTCTTC.

The chain is built from TRBV11-2 and TRBJ2-5, with D tentatively TRBD1 (5 bases). The CDR3 is 14 residues long. Looked up from germline, CDR1 is SGHAT and CDR2 is FQNNGV. The V end was cut by 5 bases, the J end by 7 bases, with 17 bases between. CDR3 amino acids: CASSAIQPDRTQYF. CDR3 sequence (DNA): TGTGCCAGCAGCGCCATACAACCTGACAGGACCCAGTACTTC.

In its sample, this clone was seen once. The V gene is TRBV7-3, the J gene TRBJ1-2, with D perhaps matching TRBD1 (6 bases). The CDR3 contains 14 residues. Germline CDR1 reads SGHTA; CDR2 reads FQGTGA. Between the trimmed V and J ends, which lost 8 bases and 4 bases, there was a span of 17 bases. Here the CDR3 reads CASAPPDRIYGYTF. DNA for the CDR3: TGTGCCAGCGCCCCTCCGGACAGAATCTATGGCTACACCTTC.

The rearrangement uses TRBV27 and TRBJ2-3, with 7 bases aligning to TRBD2. Germline lookup yields CDR1 MNHEY and CDR2 SMNVEV (reference sequence). This CDR3 contains 15 residues. With 2 bases clipped from V and 0 bases from J, the junction kept 2 bases outside the gene matches. The chain's CDR3 is CASSLRRESTDTQYF. CDR3 DNA sequence: TGTGCCAGCAGTTTACGGCGGGAGAGCACAGATACGCAGTATTTT.

The chain links TRBV29-1 to TRBJ2-7; 7 nucleotides agree with TRBD2. Looked up from germline, CDR1 is SQVTM and CDR2 is ANQGSEA. The CDR3 has 12 amino acids. With 5 bases clipped from V and 0 bases from J, the junction kept 1 base outside the gene matches. The CDR3 coding sequence is TGCAGCGTTAGCGGGGCCTCCTACGAGCAGTACTTC. Residues: CSVSGASYEQYF.

The chain joins TRBV15 to TRBJ1-2; 8 bases fit TRBD1. CDR1 is LNHNV and CDR2 is YYDKDF in the germline V gene (reference sequence). The CDR3 loop spans 15 amino acids. V trimming: 0 bases; J trimming: 4 bases; junction bases outside the gene matches: 4. Here the CDR3 reads CATSRDRTGFYGYTF. As DNA, the CDR3 is TGTGCCACCAGCAGAGATCGGACAGGGTTCTATGGCTACACCTTC.

The rearrangement links TRBV29-1 to TRBJ2-2; D possibly corresponds to TRBD2 (6 bases). The CDR3 loop spans 17 amino acids. The ends were cut back, 4 bases at V and 1 base at J, with 19 bases in the middle. The germline gives CDR1 SQVTM, CDR2 ANQGSEA. CDR3 sequence (DNA): TGCAGCGTTGGTGGGGGGTTTTTGGGTCAGAACACCGGGGAGCTGTTTTTT. It is translated as CSVGGGFLGQNTGELFF.

The chain uses TRBV2 and TRBJ1-1; possibly TRBD1 for D (5 bases). The CDR3 loop spans 14 amino acids. Germline-derived CDR1 and CDR2 are SNHLY and FYNNEI. V was shortened by 1 base and J by 11 bases, with 17 bases between the two germline ends. This chain's CDR3 is CASSEVGGLLEAFF. CDR3 coding DNA: TGTGCCAGCAGTGAAGTGGGGGGTCTGCTTGAGGCTTTCTTT.

V gene TRBV14 combines with J gene TRBJ1-3; D call uncertain. This CDR3 has 16 amino acids. V was shortened by 3 bases and J by 0 bases, with 12 bases between the two germline ends. CDR1 is SGHDN and CDR2 is FVKESK in the germline V gene. The CDR3 nucleotides read TGTGCCAGCAGCCAGAGCGTCCCCAGCTCTGGAAACACCATATATTTT. It specifies CASSQSVPSSGNTIYF.

The CDR3 sequence: CASSYGTGDQPQHF. The CDR3 DNA follows: TGTGCCAGCAGCTACGGGACAGGGGATCAGCCCCAGCATTTT. This chain joins TRBV5-6 and TRBJ1-5; TRBD1 aligns across 10 bases. V trimming: 3 bases; J trimming: 5 bases; junction bases outside the gene matches: 2. Looked up from germline, CDR1 is SGHDT and CDR2 is YYEEEE. The CDR3 sequence is 14 residues long.

The chain joins TRBV3-1 (or the pseudogene TRBV3-2) to TRBJ2-2, with D unclear. This CDR3 is built from 13 residues. In germline, CDR1 is LGHDT, CDR2 YNNKEL (reference sequence). V was pared by 3 bases and J by 8 bases, with 10 bases between. DNA of the CDR3: TGTGCCAGCAGCCACGACTTAGCTGGGGAGCTGTTTTTT. Translating it yields CASSHDLAGELFF.

The chain links TRBV27 to TRBJ1-5, with unresolved D. This CDR3 contains 13 residues. V lost 5 bases and J 5 bases, leaving 10 bases between the germline ends. The germline V gene encodes CDR1 MNHEY and CDR2 SMNVEV (reference sequence). CDR3 bases: TGTGCCAGCAGTGCCGACCGGGATCAGCCCCAGCATTTT. Encoded protein: CASSADRDQPQHF.

The gene calls are TRBV7-9 and TRBJ2-3; 9 bases agree with TRBD1. Germline CDR1 SEHNR, CDR2 FQNEAQ (reference sequence). V lost 5 bases and J lost 3; bases outside the gene matches: 6. CDR3 length: 15 residues. CDR3 in amino acids: CASSRRQGVTDTQYF. CDR3 in DNA: TGTGCCAGCAGCCGTAGACAGGGGGTGACAGATACGCAGTATTTT.

J is TRBJ1-5 and V is TRBV19; no firm D call. The germline V gene has CDR1 LNHDA and CDR2 SQIVND (reference sequence). There are 15 residues in the CDR3. Trimming took off 1 base at V and 7 bases at J, with 14 bases between the two ends. CDR3 in DNA: TGTGCCAGTAGTATAGGATTACCGAGTTGGCAGCCCCAGCATTTT. Translating it yields CASSIGLPSWQPQHF.

This chain uses TRBV5-4 with TRBJ2-3, with TRBD1 as a possible D gene (5 bases). Germline V gene sequence: CDR1 SGHNT, CDR2 YYREEE (reference sequence). The CDR3 contains 14 residues. V was pared by 3 bases and J by 5 bases, with 13 bases between. CDR3 nucleotide sequence: TGTGCCAGCAGCTCGAGAAGGGGCTTAGATACGCAGTATTTT. It is translated as CASSSRRGLDTQYF.

CDR3 sequence (DNA): TGTGCCAGCAGCGCGCTAGCGGGAGGGCCGGGTGAGCAGTTCTTC. This gives the protein CASSALAGGPGEQFF. This chain uses TRBV3-1 (or the pseudogene TRBV3-2) with TRBJ2-1; 12 nucleotides match TRBD2. V was clipped by 5 bases and J by 9 bases; unmatched bases: 8. There are 15 residues in the CDR3. Germline V gene sequence: CDR1 LGHDT, CDR2 YNNKEL (reference sequence).

The sample holds one count of this clone. The genes are TRBV5-1 and TRBJ2-7, with TRBD1 identical over 11 bases. J was trimmed by 5 bases and V by 5 bases; bases with no gene match: 6. The CDR3 consists of 14 residues. CDR1 is SGHRS and CDR2 is YFSETQ in the germline V gene. The CDR3: CASRWGQGDNEQYF. In DNA, the CDR3 is TGCGCCAGCAGATGGGGACAGGGGGACAACGAGCAGTACTTC.

This clone came up many times. The chain links TRBV5-1 to TRBJ2-2, with unresolved D. CDR3 size: 15 residues. V lost 1 base, J lost 5 bases, and 12 bases lay in between. Germline values: CDR1 SGHRS, CDR2 YFSETQ. The CDR3 region is CASSLSAGTTGELFF. The CDR3, as DNA: TGCGCCAGCAGCTTGTCGGCAGGAACGACCGGGGAGCTGTTTTTT.

The chain has TRBV6-5 and TRBJ1-2; TRBD1 is a possible D gene (6 bases). V lost 6 bases, J lost 5 bases, and 10 bases lay in between. Germline V CDR1 and CDR2: MNHEY, SVGAGI. The CDR3 is made up of 12 amino acids. As DNA, the CDR3 is TGTGCCAGCAGCAGGGGAGGGTATGGCTACACCTTC. This encodes CASSRGGYGYTF.

In nucleotides, the CDR3 is TGTGCCAGCAGGCGTACAGGGGGGGCAGCTAATGAAAAACTGTTTTTT. It encodes CASRRTGGAANEKLFF. The chain uses TRBV7-8 and TRBJ1-4; 8 bases line up with TRBD1. With V trimmed by 6 bases and J by 3 bases, 9 bases remained unmatched. In germline, CDR1 is SGHVS, CDR2 FQNEAQ. CDR3 length equals 16 residues.

The V and J genes are TRBV5-1 and TRBJ1-1, with a possible D match to TRBD1 (5 bases). The germline V and J ends were trimmed by 5 bases and 0 bases, with 14 bases remaining between them. The CDR3 contains 15 residues. The germline CDR1 and CDR2 sequences are SGHRS and YFSETQ. The chain's CDR3 is CASREGTYMNTEAFF. CDR3 DNA sequence: TGCGCCAGCAGAGAGGGGACTTACATGAACACTGAAGCTTTCTTT.

The rearrangement uses TRBV5-1 and TRBJ2-1, with D perhaps TRBD1 (6 bases). Trimming took off 3 bases at V and 8 bases at J, with 12 bases between the two ends. Germline CDR1 reads SGHRS; CDR2 reads YFSETQ. CDR3 length: 13 amino acids. CDR3: CASSSQGRDEQFF. The CDR3 DNA reads as TGCGCCAGCAGCTCACAGGGTAGAGATGAGCAGTTCTTC.

This rearrangement joins TRBV5-1 to TRBJ1-4; D ambiguous. The CDR3 loop spans 12 amino acids. CDR1 and CDR2 from the germline V gene are SGHRS and YFSETQ. The ends were cut back, 4 bases at V and 6 bases at J, with 7 bases in the middle. CDR3 coding DNA: TGCGCCAGCAGCAATGAGGATGAAAAACTGTTTTTT. This translates into CASSNEDEKLFF. Full variable domain (missing parts from reference TRBV5-1 and TRBJ1-4): KAGVTQTPRYLIKTRGQQVTLSCSPISGHRSVSWYQQTPGQGLQFLFEYFSETQRNKGNFPGRFSGRQFSNSRSEMNVSTLELGDSALYLCASSNEDEKLFFGSGTQLSVL.

The gene calls are TRBV9 and TRBJ1-2; TRBD1 aligns across 7 bases. Germline assignment: CDR1 SGDLS and CDR2 YYNGEE. This CDR3 has 12 residues. Germline trimming cut 4 bases from V and 8 bases from J; bases unmatched to any gene: 5. The CDR3 nucleotides are TGTGCCAGCAGCCCGAGAGGGGGCGGCTACACCTTC. The encoded protein is CASSPRGGGYTF.

This chain links TRBV27 with TRBJ1-6; weak D call: TRBD1 (5 bases). CDR1 is MNHEY, CDR2 SMNVEV, per germline (reference sequence). Trimming removed 5 bases at V and 8 bases at J, with 16 bases between. The CDR3 contains 15 residues. The CDR3 DNA reads as TGTGCCAGCAGTCTTTCGACGAAGGGGTATTCACCCCTCCACTTT. It translates to CASSLSTKGYSPLHF.